The 12 T cell receptor beta chains presented below share a single source sample, sequenced in a study of cytotoxic CD8 clonotypes in ibrutinib-treated CLL. The method was immunoSEQ multiplex PCR; TCRdb's version includes in-frame clones alone and lacks a portion of them. The sample has around 250,000 clones, 70% seen once. Sequences were derived from PBMCs, sampled after 24 months of ibrutinib treatment. These receptor sequences come from a human donor with chronic lymphocytic leukemia.

The genes are TRBV7-2 and TRBJ2-7; the D gene is possibly TRBD2 (6 bases). V was shortened by 5 bases and J by 2 bases, with 13 bases between the two germline ends. The germline gives CDR1 SGHTA, CDR2 FQGNSA. This CDR3 is built from 14 residues. The CDR3 DNA is TGTGCCAGCAGCCCAATGGGGGGACCCTACGAGCAGTACTTC. It encodes CASSPMGGPYEQYF.

The chain uses TRBV2 and TRBJ1-2; tentative D call: TRBD1 (5 bases). Germline-derived CDR1 and CDR2 are SNHLY and FYNNEI. With 7 bases removed from V and 8 bases from J, the gap between germline ends came to 17 bases. The CDR3 sequence is 13 residues long. The CDR3 DNA reads as TGTGCCAGCACCCCCCGAGAAAGGGGAGGCTACACCTTC. Translating it yields CASTPRERGGYTF. Together with reference TRBV2 and TRBJ1-2, the CDR3 gives the full variable domain: EPEVTQTPSHQVTQMGQEVILRCVPISNHLYFYWYRQILGQKVEFLVSFYNNEISEKSEIFDDQFSVERPDGSNFTLKIRSTKLEDSAMYFCASTPRERGGYTFGSGTRLTVV.

The chain has TRBV2 and TRBJ2-7; perhaps TRBD2 as D (6 bases). This CDR3 has 15 residues. CDR1 SNHLY and CDR2 FYNNEI come from the germline V gene. V was trimmed by 2 bases and J by 6 bases, leaving 17 bases between them. The CDR3 DNA reads as TGTGCCAGCAGTGAAACTAGCTTCATGGTGCGCGAGCAGTACTTC. This translates into CASSETSFMVREQYF.

In its sample, this clone was seen a few times. The chain uses TRBV27 and TRBJ2-5; 10 nucleotides line up with TRBD1. Germline V CDR1 and CDR2: MNHEY, SMNVEV (reference sequence). The CDR3 length is 16 residues. V was pared by 0 bases and J by 4 bases, with 5 bases of the junction left unmatched. The CDR3: CASSLSPTGGAETQYF. In nucleotides, the CDR3 is TGTGCCAGCAGTTTATCTCCGACAGGGGGCGCAGAGACCCAGTACTTC.

The chain has TRBV7-2 and TRBJ2-1, with D unresolved. V lost 9 bases, J lost 7 bases, and 10 bases lay in between. Germline V CDR1 and CDR2: SGHTA, FQGNSA. The CDR3 covers 11 residues. The CDR3 protein is CASPLGNEQFF. The CDR3 DNA reads as TGTGCCAGTCCCCTTGGTAATGAGCAGTTCTTC.

The chain joins TRBV27 to TRBJ2-3, with no clear D. Germline V lookup: CDR1 MNHEY, CDR2 SMNVEV (reference sequence). The CDR3 spans 14 residues. V shed 6 bases and J shed 5 bases, with 15 bases lying between them. CDR3 sequence: CASRRTRPEDTQYF. CDR3 DNA: TGTGCCAGCAGACGAACAAGACCAGAAGATACGCAGTATTTT.

The CDR3 protein is CATMAGEADTQYF. The CDR3 region has the DNA TGTGCCACCATGGCGGGAGAGGCAGATACGCAGTATTTT. The J gene is TRBJ2-3, the V gene TRBV15; 7 positions match TRBD2. CDR1 is LNHNV, CDR2 YYDKDF, per germline (reference sequence). CDR3 length: 13 amino acids. V dropped 7 bases and J dropped 4; count of bases not matched to a gene: 5. Full variable domain (remainder filled in from reference TRBV15 and TRBJ2-3): DAMVIQNPRYQVTQFGKPVTLSCSQTLNHNVMYWYQQKSSQAPKLLFHYYDKDFNNEADTPDNFQSRRPNTSFCFLDIRSPGLGDTAMYLCATMAGEADTQYFGPGTRLTVL.

This chain uses TRBV6-5 with TRBJ1-4; no clear D. Looked up from germline, CDR1 is MNHEY and CDR2 is SVGAGI. This CDR3 has 15 amino acids. V gave up 8 bases and J gave up 5 bases, with 18 bases separating them. CDR3 loop: CASRSGSGQNEKLFF. Here the CDR3 DNA reads TGTGCCAGCCGTAGCGGATCAGGTCAAAATGAAAAACTGTTTTTT.

The gene calls are TRBV29-1 and TRBJ2-4; 11 bases match TRBD2. This CDR3 is 15 amino acids long. Germline lookup yields CDR1 SQVTM and CDR2 ANQGSEA. V shed 5 bases and J 3 bases; nucleotides not matched to a gene: 6. In DNA, the CDR3 is TGCAGCGTTCAGACTAGCGGGGCCCGCAAAAACATTCAGTACTTC. This encodes CSVQTSGARKNIQYF.

This sequence joins TRBV5-1 and TRBJ1-4, with TRBD1 as a possible D gene (6 bases). With 4 bases removed from V and 7 bases from J, the gap between germline ends came to 14 bases. Per the germline V gene, CDR1 is SGHRS and CDR2 is YFSETQ. This CDR3 region has 14 residues. CDR3 sequence reads: CASSPQGSGEKLFF. The CDR3 coding sequence is TGCGCCAGCAGCCCACAGGGTTCGGGTGAAAAACTGTTTTTT.

This clone was found a few times. The chain couples TRBV11-2 to TRBJ2-7, with 9 nucleotides matching TRBD2. Trimming cost V 1 base and J 6 bases; bases outside gene matches: 7. Per germline, CDR1 SGHAT and CDR2 FQNNGV. CDR3 size: 15 residues. CDR3 bases: TGTGCCAGCAGCTTAGGCGTAGCGGGAGCACTCGAGCAGTACTTC. Translating it yields CASSLGVAGALEQYF.

The chain uses TRBV4-1 and TRBJ1-3; D is ambiguous. The CDR3 has 16 amino acids. V lost 6 bases to trimming and J lost 0 bases, with 15 bases between them. The germline gives CDR1 MGHRA, CDR2 YSYEKL. The CDR3 sequence is CASRLMLGSSGNTIYF. CDR3 coding DNA: TGCGCCAGCAGACTGATGCTCGGGAGCTCTGGAAACACCATATATTTT.